The 11 T cell receptor beta chains given below trace back to one sample, sequenced in a study of regulatory T cells in long-lasting Graves disease. Library construction for TCR beta used iRepertoire HTBI primers and Arm-PCR of CDR3 regions. In TCRdb, the multiplex PCR reads were re-called with MiXCR into one record per CDR3 protein. The sample consists of 350,000 to 550,000 distinct CDR3 sequences, about 16% of them appearing once. Time point specified: newly diagnosed GD, antithyroid drugs for less than 3 months. Making the TCR library involved RNA that had been extracted from PBMCs. These records were also assigned to another study, of T cells in Graves' hyperthyroidism and ophthalmopathy.

Sequences were derived from peripheral blood mononuclear cells (PBMCs), sampled at new diagnosis, from a patient treated with antithyroid drugs. All receptors derive from a woman under 40 with Graves disease.

The chain employs TRBV3-1 and TRBJ1-5; no reliable D call. The V and J ends lost 6 bases and 2 bases respectively, with 11 bases between them. CDR1 and CDR2 from the germline V gene are LGHDT and YNNKEL (reference sequence). This CDR3 comprises 14 residues. CDR3: CASSHKVGNQPQHF. The DNA for the CDR3 is TGTGCCAGCAGTCATAAGGTAGGCAATCAGCCCCAGCATTTT.

The sample holds a few counts of this clonotype. In DNA form, the CDR3 reads TGTGCCAGCAGCTATGCGGGGACAGCATCTGGGGCCAACGTCCTGACTTTC. Protein product: CASSYAGTASGANVLTF. J is TRBJ2-6 and V is TRBV6-2 or TRBV6-3; maybe TRBD1 (7 bases). CDR3 size: 17 residues. The V gene lost 6 bases and the J gene lost 1 base, with 16 bases spanning the gap. In germline, CDR1 is MNHEY, CDR2 SVGEGT.

This clonotype was counted ten times or more. The chain employs TRBV27 and TRBJ1-2; 7 bases agree with TRBD1. Trimming cost V 4 bases and J 7 bases; bases outside gene matches: 9. The CDR3 contains 14 residues. Germline V gene sequence: CDR1 MNHEY, CDR2 SMNVEV (reference sequence). The DNA of the CDR3 is TGTGCCAGCAGTTACGACAGGGTATCGGGTGGCTACACCTTC. Translation gives CASSYDRVSGGYTF.

This chain links TRBV9 with TRBJ1-6; D remains unclear. Germline loops: CDR1 SGDLS, CDR2 YYNGEE. V was pared by 2 bases and J by 3 bases, with 12 bases between. The CDR3 is 16 residues long. The CDR3 loop reads CASSVEVNSYNSPLHF. The CDR3 region has the DNA TGTGCCAGCAGCGTTGAGGTGAACAGCTATAATTCACCCCTCCACTTT.

This clonotype was counted ten times or more. V gene TRBV7-8 combines with J gene TRBJ1-1; 8 bases agree with TRBD1. This CDR3 is built from 14 residues. Per the germline V gene, CDR1 is SGHVS and CDR2 is FQNEAQ. Losses at the gene ends were 4 bases for V and 1 base for J; bases not matched to a gene: 2. The CDR3 is CASSWDRRNTEAFF. CDR3 sequence (DNA): TGTGCCAGCAGCTGGGACAGGAGGAACACTGAAGCTTTCTTT.

The chain carries TRBV28 and TRBJ2-5; 10 nucleotides line up with TRBD2. The ends lost 4 bases at V and 1 base at J; junction bases unmatched: 12. Germline CDR1 MDHEN, CDR2 SYDVKM. The CDR3 has 18 residues. DNA for the CDR3: TGTGCCAGCAGTTCCCCCCCCGGACTAGCGGAACCCCAAGAGACCCAGTACTTC. It translates to CASSSPPGLAEPQETQYF. Full variable domain (missing parts from reference TRBV28 and TRBJ2-5): DVKVTQSSRYLVKRTGEKVFLECVQDMDHENMFWYRQDPGLGLRLIYFSYDVKMKEKGDIPEGYSVSREKKERFSLILESASTNQTSMYLCASSSPPGLAEPQETQYFGPGTRLLVL.

Notes on this clonotype: A clone one base away is much larger, so this may be a read error. The V and J genes are TRBV20-1 and TRBJ2-7; 10 bases map to TRBD2. The CDR3 is 14 amino acids. Trimming at V came to 3 bases and at J to 7 bases, leaving 9 bases not matched to a gene. Germline V CDR1 and CDR2: DFQATT, SNEGSKA (reference sequence). The CDR3 is CSASSASGSHEQYF. As DNA, the CDR3 is TGCAGTGCTAGTTCGGCTAGCGGGAGCCATGAGCAGTACTTC.

This clonotype was seen a handful of times. V gene TRBV27 combines with J gene TRBJ2-7; no clear D. Germline lookup yields CDR1 MNHEY and CDR2 SMNVEV (reference sequence). CDR3 length: 12 amino acids. The V gene lost 1 base and the J gene lost 6 bases, with 7 bases spanning the gap. The CDR3 DNA sequence: TGTGCCAGCAGTTTATGGCAAGGCGAGCAGTACTTC. Translated, it gives CASSLWQGEQYF.

This clonotype was recorded many times. The chain combines TRBV28 with TRBJ2-5; no reliable D call. The closer fit of TRBJ2-1 to the DNA end suggests the J call may be wrong. The CDR3 is 15 amino acids. Germline V gene sequence: CDR1 MDHEN, CDR2 SYDVKM. This CDR3 reads CASSLMGMGYNEQFF. DNA of the CDR3: TGTGCCAGCAGTTTAATGGGAATGGGCTACAATGAGCAGTTCTTC.

Many counts were recorded for this clonotype. The chain is built from TRBV3-1 and TRBJ2-3, with D unclear. Per the germline V gene, CDR1 is LGHDT and CDR2 is YNNKEL (reference sequence). The CDR3 is 14 residues long. V dropped 3 bases and J dropped 2 bases, with 9 bases sitting between them. CDR3 sequence reads: CASSHGGDTDTQYF. CDR3 nucleotides: TGTGCCAGCAGCCACGGCGGTGACACAGATACGCAGTATTTT.

This clonotype was seen ten or more times. This chain uses TRBV24-1 with TRBJ2-1; 7 bases fit TRBD1. The CDR3 covers 15 residues. Trimming removed 1 base from V and 7 bases from J; junction bases left unmatched: 6. Germline CDR1 reads KGHDR; CDR2 reads SFDVKD. The DNA for the CDR3 is TGTGCCACCAGTGATTTAGGTCAGGGGGTAAATGAGCAGTTCTTC. Translating it yields CATSDLGQGVNEQFF.